This T cell receptor beta chain comes out of a study of technical replicates of blood from a few donors. CDR3 length equals 15 residues. Per germline, CDR1 SGHAT and CDR2 FQNNGV. Trimming took off 2 bases at V and 7 bases at J, with 17 bases between the two ends. TCRdb's table, derived via immunoSEQ multiplex PCR, lists solely in-frame clones and lacks some. The sample records approximately 80,000 clones, 91% being singletons. Material for sequencing was T cells isolated from PBMCs. This chain connects TRBV11-2 to TRBJ1-2, with TRBD1 as a possible D gene (5 bases). This clonotype was sampled from a human donor in good health. This CDR3 is CASSLFQGSGGGYTF. The DNA of the CDR3 is TGTGCCAGCAGCTTATTTCAGGGTTCGGGCGGTGGCTACACCTTC.